The T cell receptor beta chain under discussion was sequenced for a study of T cell repertoires in cytomegalovirus infection. Study overall: Well-studied HLA-B-restricted CMV epitopes were used in the study alongside recently identified HLA-C-restricted ones. Matching HLA type, along with CMV infection, was indicated by public TCR beta signatures.

From the reads, TCRdb called clonotypes with MiXCR, one entry per CDR3 protein. Here the sample spans around 800,000 distinct CDR3 sequences, 30% to 35% being singletons. CDR3 length equals 15 residues. As concerns this clonotype: As yet, its antigen is unknown. The junction and the germline gene differ at one end; a read error may be behind it.

The V call is TRBV12-3 or TRBV12-4, the J call TRBJ1-5; 7 bases line up with TRBD1. The receptor's source is a human donor in good health (CMV status not recorded). Some clones in this sample may be carry-over from other donors' samples. Material: cultured CD8+ T cells from PBMCs, obtained from culture after CMV antigen stimulation. The CDR3 reads CDSSSTGHSNQPQHF. The CDR3 DNA reads as TGTGACAGCAGTTCGACAGGGCATAGCAATCAGCCCCAGCATTTT.